This TCR beta chain was observed in a study of blood T cell repertoires in COVID-19. Only in-frame clones appear in the TCRdb table, and some are missing; sequencing was by immunoSEQ multiplex PCR. Of 250,000 to 350,000 clones in the sample, approximately 85% were seen once. This CDR3 has 15 residues. With V trimmed by 0 bases and J by 2 bases, 2 bases remained unmatched. Per germline, CDR1 MNHEY and CDR2 SVGAGI. This chain links TRBV6-5 with TRBJ2-5, with 8 bases identical to TRBD1. The receptor was derived from a woman aged 25-40 years who had recovered from COVID-19. Sequences were obtained from PBMCs or T cells enriched from blood (not recorded which). The CDR3 region is CASSYSQGAQETQYF. The CDR3 DNA reads as TGTGCCAGCAGTTACTCCCAGGGGGCTCAAGAGACCCAGTACTTC.